Below are 16 T cell receptor beta chains sequenced from a single sample in a study of blood T cell repertoires in COVID-19. TCRdb keeps only in-frame clones here, not all; method: immunoSEQ multiplex PCR. The repertoire consists of about 34,000 clones, with about 72% occurring once and the leading ten covering approximately 7%. The material sequenced was peripheral blood. The receptors shown here come from a woman aged 55-75 years with acute or convalescent COVID-19.

Only one count was recorded for this clone. The rearrangement uses TRBV5-5 and TRBJ1-2; 7 positions match TRBD1. The CDR3 has 18 residues. The germline CDR1 and CDR2 sequences are SGHKS and YYEKEE (reference sequence). Unmatched junction bases numbered 15, after V lost 0 bases and J lost 4 bases. For the CDR3, the DNA is TGTGCCAGCAGCTTGGAGGGACAGTATGTTCCCGGTTCCTATGGCTACACCTTC. Protein: CASSLEGQYVPGSYGYTF.

This clone is termed medium-sized. The chain joins TRBV27 to TRBJ1-5; unclear D gene. Germline V lookup: CDR1 MNHEY, CDR2 SMNVEV (reference sequence). The germline V and J ends were trimmed by 11 bases and 0 bases, with 8 bases remaining between them. This CDR3 has 12 amino acids. The CDR3 DNA sequence: TGTGCCGTCGGGGATAGCAATCAGCCCCAGCATTTT. This gives the protein CAVGDSNQPQHF.

V usage is TRBV6-4 and J usage is TRBJ2-1, with 8 bases fitting TRBD1. The CDR3 spans 14 residues. Germline V gives CDR1 MRHNA, CDR2 SNTAGT. Trimming removed 5 bases from V and 7 bases from J; junction bases left unmatched: 7. This CDR3 reads CASSSGQGKNEQFF. CDR3 DNA sequence: TGTGCCAGCAGTTCAGGACAGGGCAAAAATGAGCAGTTCTTC.

V gene TRBV6-6 combines with J gene TRBJ2-1, with 7 bases lining up with TRBD2. The CDR3 totals 14 residues. V was clipped by 2 bases and J by 12 bases; unmatched bases: 10. Germline V gene sequence: CDR1 MNHNY, CDR2 SVGAGI (reference sequence). CDR3 nucleotides: TGTGCCAGCAGTTACAATAAGGTGTCGGGGGGGCAGTTCTTC. Translating gives CASSYNKVSGGQFF.

The chain links TRBV30 to TRBJ1-3, with D possibly being TRBD1 (6 bases). Trimming removed 6 bases at V and 0 bases at J, with 12 bases between. The CDR3 sequence is 14 residues long. CDR1 and CDR2 from the germline V gene are GTSNPN and SVGIG (reference sequence). For the CDR3, the DNA is TGTGCCTGCCCACAGGGTTTCTCTGGAAACACCATATATTTT. Protein: CACPQGFSGNTIYF.

This chain uses TRBV30 with TRBJ2-3; no clear D gene. V dropped 0 bases and J dropped 1 base, with 11 bases sitting between them. CDR3 length: 15 amino acids. The V gene's germline CDR1 is GTSNPN and CDR2 SVGIG (reference sequence). The DNA of the CDR3 is TGTGCCTGGAGTGTACTGCTAGACGGCACAGATACGCAGTATTTT. Translated: CAWSVLLDGTDTQYF.

This clone was observed a single time. The chain recombines TRBV15 with TRBJ2-3; 8 bases align to TRBD2. In germline, CDR1 is LNHNV, CDR2 YYDKDF (reference sequence). The length of the CDR3 is 14 residues. The V gene end was trimmed by 1 base and the J gene end by 4 bases; junction bases not matched to a gene: 1. This CDR3 reads CATSRGLASDTQYF. CDR3 sequence (DNA): TGTGCCACCAGCAGAGGACTAGCGTCAGATACGCAGTATTTT.

The chain is built from TRBV27 and TRBJ1-1; possible D gene TRBD1, 5 bases. Germline V gives CDR1 MNHEY, CDR2 SMNVEV (reference sequence). The CDR3 is 16 amino acids. The V gene lost 0 bases and the J gene lost 0 bases, with 11 bases spanning the gap. CDR3 sequence: CASSLSGGGLNTEAFF. The CDR3, as DNA: TGTGCCAGCAGTTTATCGGGGGGTGGTTTGAACACTGAAGCTTTCTTT.

Only one count was recorded for this clone. The rearrangement uses TRBV2 and TRBJ2-3, with 9 bases aligning to TRBD2. Germline CDR1 reads SNHLY; CDR2 reads FYNNEI. CDR3 length: 15 amino acids. Trimming at V came to 4 bases and at J to 2 bases, leaving 4 bases not matched to a gene. This CDR3 is CASSVSGGLTDTQYF. Here the CDR3 DNA reads TGTGCCAGCAGTGTTAGCGGGGGCCTCACAGATACGCAGTATTTT.

The chain carries TRBV9 and TRBJ2-5, with 8 bases lining up with TRBD1. The CDR3 has 14 residues. With 0 bases clipped from V and 3 bases from J, the junction kept 1 base outside the gene matches. CDR1 SGDLS and CDR2 YYNGEE come from the germline V gene. CDR3 nucleotides: TGTGCCAGCAGCGTAGCGGACAGGGAAGAGACCCAGTACTTC. Protein sequence: CASSVADREETQYF.

The V and J genes are TRBV18 and TRBJ1-1; D may be TRBD1 (6 bases). V was cut by 8 bases and J by 1 base, with 14 bases left in between. Germline CDR1 KGHSH, CDR2 LQKENI. The CDR3 is 14 residues long. In DNA form, the CDR3 reads TGTGCCAGCCGGCCGGGGGGCCCGAACACTGAAGCTTTCTTT. This translates into CASRPGGPNTEAFF.

The CDR3, as DNA: TGTGCCAGCAGCCCGCCCGGGGTCGTGAACACTGAAGCTTTCTTT. Translating gives CASSPPGVVNTEAFF. V usage is TRBV9 and J usage is TRBJ1-1; D gene unclear. This CDR3 is 15 amino acids long. Germline CDR1 and CDR2: SGDLS and YYNGEE. Trimming pared 4 bases from V and 0 bases from J, leaving 13 bases between.

The CDR3 DNA reads as TGCGCCAGTCGAGGCCTTCCGAGCTCCTACGAGCAGTACTTC. It codes for CASRGLPSSYEQYF. The chain has TRBV5-1 and TRBJ2-7; the D is unclear. From germline, CDR1 is SGHRS and CDR2 YFSETQ. The CDR3 is 14 amino acids. V gave up 8 bases and J gave up 0 bases, with 15 bases separating them.

J is TRBJ1-1 and V is TRBV9; the match to TRBD1 covers 9 bases. V shed 4 bases and J 3 bases; nucleotides not matched to a gene: 10. From germline, CDR1 is SGDLS and CDR2 YYNGEE. CDR3 length: 16 amino acids. The DNA for the CDR3 is TGTGCCAGCAGCCGGACAGCGGACAGGGGAGACACTGAAGCTTTCTTT. It yields the protein CASSRTADRGDTEAFF.

This clone was seen a few times. V gene TRBV10-3 combines with J gene TRBJ1-3; TRBD1 aligns across 7 bases. This CDR3 has 16 amino acids. Trimming removed 0 bases from V and 9 bases from J; junction bases left unmatched: 11. Germline loops: CDR1 ENHRY, CDR2 SYGVKD. The CDR3 here is CAISESSGAQGGTIYF. The CDR3 bases are TGTGCCATCAGTGAGTCGTCGGGGGCGCAGGGGGGCACCATATATTTT.

This clone was observed a few times. The gene calls are TRBV6-5 and TRBJ2-7; no reliable D call. With 6 bases removed from V and 3 bases from J, the gap between germline ends came to 18 bases. In germline, CDR1 is MNHEY, CDR2 SVGAGI. This CDR3 region has 15 residues. The CDR3 sequence is CASRPHWQASYEQYF. CDR3 nucleotide sequence: TGTGCCAGCAGACCCCATTGGCAGGCGAGCTACGAGCAGTACTTC.